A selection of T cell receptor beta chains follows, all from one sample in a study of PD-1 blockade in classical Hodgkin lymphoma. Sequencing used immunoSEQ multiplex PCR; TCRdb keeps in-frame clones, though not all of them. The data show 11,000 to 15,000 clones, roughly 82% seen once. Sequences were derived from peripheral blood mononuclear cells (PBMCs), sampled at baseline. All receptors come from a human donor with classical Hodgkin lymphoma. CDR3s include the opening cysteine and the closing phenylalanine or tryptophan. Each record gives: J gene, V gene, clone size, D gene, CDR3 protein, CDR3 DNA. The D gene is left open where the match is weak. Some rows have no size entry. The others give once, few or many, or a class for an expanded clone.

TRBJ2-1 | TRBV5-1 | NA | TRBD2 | CASSLGGTSGNEQFF | TGCGCCAGCAGCTTGGGTGGGACTAGCGGTAATGAGCAGTTCTTC
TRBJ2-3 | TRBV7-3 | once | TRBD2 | CASSSGLAGGLADTQYF | TGTGCCAGCAGCTCGGGACTAGCGGGGGGGCTGGCGGATACGCAGTATTTT
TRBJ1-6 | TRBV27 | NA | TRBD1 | CASSLTSRGPSPLHF | TGTGCCAGCAGTTTAACCTCCAGGGGGCCCTCACCCCTCCACTTT
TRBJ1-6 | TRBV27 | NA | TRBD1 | CASSLLSWDRSYNSPLHF | TGTGCCAGCAGTTTACTGTCTTGGGACAGATCTTATAATTCACCCCTCCACTTT
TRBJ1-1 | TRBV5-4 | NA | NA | CASSPRTGDGGTEAFF | TGTGCCAGCAGCCCCCGGACGGGGGACGGTGGCACTGAAGCTTTCTTT
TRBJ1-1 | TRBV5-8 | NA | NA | CASSFSGTGNTEAFF | TGTGCCAGCAGCTTTTCAGGGACGGGGAACACTGAAGCTTTCTTT
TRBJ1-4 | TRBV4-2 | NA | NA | CASSQSGTATNEKLFF | TGTGCCAGCAGCCAATCAGGGACGGCAACTAATGAAAAACTGTTTTTT
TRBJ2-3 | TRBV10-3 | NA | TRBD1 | CAIRSGTGTDTQYF | TGTGCCATCAGGAGTGGGACAGGCACAGATACGCAGTATTTT
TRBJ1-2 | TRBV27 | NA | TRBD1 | CASRQGAGGYTF | TGTGCCAGCAGACAGGGGGCGGGTGGCTACACCTTC
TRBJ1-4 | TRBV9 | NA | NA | CASSAGLGYEANEKLFF | TGTGCCAGCAGCGCAGGGTTAGGGTACGAGGCTAATGAAAAACTGTTTTTT
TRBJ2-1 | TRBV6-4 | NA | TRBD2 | CASSDSSGGANEQFF | TGTGCCAGCAGTGACTCTAGCGGGGGGGCCAATGAGCAGTTCTTC
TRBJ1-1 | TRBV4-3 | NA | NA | CASSQDTFQGAFF | TGCGCCAGCAGCCAGGACACCTTTCAAGGAGCTTTCTTT
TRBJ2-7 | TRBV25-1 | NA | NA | CAIQGPNYEQYF | TGTGCCATCCAGGGGCCGAATTACGAGCAGTACTTC
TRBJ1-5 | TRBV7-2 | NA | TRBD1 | CASSRTGGGQNQPQHF | TGTGCCAGCAGCCGGACCGGAGGGGGCCAAAATCAGCCCCAGCATTTT
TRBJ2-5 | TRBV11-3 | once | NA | CASSFGRAAETQYF | TGTGCCAGCAGCTTCGGCAGGGCGGCAGAGACCCAGTACTTC
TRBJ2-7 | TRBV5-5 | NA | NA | CASGYLSGSSYEQYF | TGTGCCAGCGGCTATTTATCGGGGAGCTCCTACGAGCAGTACTTC
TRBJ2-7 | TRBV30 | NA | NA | CAWSAQTEQYF | TGTGCCTGGAGCGCACAAACGGAGCAGTACTTC
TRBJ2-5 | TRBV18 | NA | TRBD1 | CASTGVYQETQYF | TGTGCCAGCACAGGGGTGTACCAAGAGACCCAGTACTTC
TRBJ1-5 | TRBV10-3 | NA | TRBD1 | CAISEDRGRGQPQHF | TGTGCCATCAGTGAGGACAGGGGGCGAGGTCAGCCCCAGCATTTT
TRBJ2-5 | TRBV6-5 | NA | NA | CASSYSQGYQETQYF | TGTGCCAGCAGTTACTCACAGGGATACCAAGAGACCCAGTACTTC
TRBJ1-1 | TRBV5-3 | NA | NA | CASRLDWAEAFF | TGTGCCAGCAGACTTGACTGGGCTGAAGCTTTCTTT
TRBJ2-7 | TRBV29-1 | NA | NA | CSVSTGEGSEQYF | TGCAGCGTTTCGACAGGGGAGGGCTCCGAGCAGTACTTC
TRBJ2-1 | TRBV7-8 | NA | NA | CASSLAGQGPYGEQFF | TGTGCCAGCAGCTTAGCGGGACAAGGGCCCTACGGGGAGCAGTTCTTC
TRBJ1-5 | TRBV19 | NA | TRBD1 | CASTQLQGARNQPQHF | TGTGCCAGTACCCAACTACAGGGGGCTCGCAATCAGCCCCAGCATTTT
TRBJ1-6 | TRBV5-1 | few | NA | CASSLAQVNSPLHF | TGCGCCAGCAGCTTGGCCCAGGTGAATTCACCCCTCCACTTT
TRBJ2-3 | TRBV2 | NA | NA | CASSGPGYTDTQYF | TGTGCCAGCAGTGGGCCCGGATACACAGATACGCAGTATTTT
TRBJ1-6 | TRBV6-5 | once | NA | CASSTGRDRLHF | TGTGCCAGCAGTACTGGCCGGGACCGGCTCCACTTT
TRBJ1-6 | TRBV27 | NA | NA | CASSIYNSPLHF | TGTGCCAGCAGTATTTATAATTCACCCCTCCACTTT
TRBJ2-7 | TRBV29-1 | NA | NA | CSVGDYEQYF | TGCAGCGTTGGGGACTACGAGCAGTACTTC
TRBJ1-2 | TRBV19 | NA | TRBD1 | CASTTPGQGLYGYTF | TGTGCCAGTACTACTCCGGGACAGGGACTATATGGCTACACCTTC
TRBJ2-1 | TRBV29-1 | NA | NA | CSVEEGRSEQFF | TGCAGCGTTGAAGAAGGCAGATCTGAGCAGTTCTTC
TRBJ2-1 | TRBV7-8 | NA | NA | CASSLELRNEQFF | TGTGCCAGCAGCTTAGAACTCAGGAATGAGCAGTTCTTC
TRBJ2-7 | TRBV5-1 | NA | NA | CASSLEWGFSYEQYF | TGCGCCAGCAGCTTGGAGTGGGGATTCTCCTACGAGCAGTACTTC
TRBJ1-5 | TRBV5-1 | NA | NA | CASSPDPNQPQHF | TGCGCCAGCAGTCCGGACCCTAATCAGCCCCAGCATTTT
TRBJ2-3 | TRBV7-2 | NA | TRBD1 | CASSFHVWQGETDTQYF | TGTGCCAGCAGTTTTCATGTCTGGCAGGGGGAAACAGATACGCAGTATTTT
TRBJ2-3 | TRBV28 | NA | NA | CAGRGSTDTQYF | TGTGCGGGGCGGGGAAGCACAGATACGCAGTATTTT
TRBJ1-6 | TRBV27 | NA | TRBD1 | CASSVTGKYYNSPLHF | TGTGCCAGCAGCGTGACAGGGAAATACTATAATTCACCCCTCCACTTT
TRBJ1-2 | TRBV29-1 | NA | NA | CSVEKDTYGYTF | TGCAGCGTTGAAAAAGACACCTATGGCTACACCTTC
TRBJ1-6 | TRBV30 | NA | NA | CAWMLGGPSYNSPLHF | TGTGCCTGGATGCTCGGGGGGCCGTCCTATAATTCACCCCTCCACTTT
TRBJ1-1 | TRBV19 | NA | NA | CASNPSRNMNTEAFF | TGTGCCAGTAATCCCTCCAGGAACATGAACACTGAAGCTTTCTTT
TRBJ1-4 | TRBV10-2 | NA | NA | CASKEGWAETNEKLFF | TGCGCCAGCAAGGAGGGATGGGCTGAAACTAATGAAAAACTGTTTTTT
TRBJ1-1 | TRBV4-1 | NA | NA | CASSQGPGINTEAFF | TGCGCCAGCAGCCAAGGACCCGGGATTAACACTGAAGCTTTCTTT